The clone carrying this T cell receptor (beta chain) occurred once. Its target is not known. Germline CDR1 and CDR2: SGHRS and YFSETQ. The CDR3 runs 17 residues. Trimming at V came to 3 bases and at J to 10 bases, leaving 13 bases not matched to a gene. This sample was included in a study of STAT5B mutations in CD4+ large granular lymphocyte leukemia. The study's findings and limits: Compared with healthy controls (2/35), patient top clones favored TRBV06 (8/27).

Repertoires were generated with immunoSEQ multiplex PCR, while TCRdb's copy carries only in-frame clones and drops some. The data show some 30,000 clones, with about 76% seen just once and approximately 1% held by the top ten. The source is a human donor in good health. What was sequenced was CD4+ T cells from blood buffy coats. This sequence joins TRBV5-1 and TRBJ2-1, with TRBD2 matching over 13 bases. The CDR3, as DNA: TGCGCCAGCAGCTGGGAACCGGGACTAGCGGGATCAGACGAGCAGTTCTTC. This encodes CASSWEPGLAGSDEQFF.